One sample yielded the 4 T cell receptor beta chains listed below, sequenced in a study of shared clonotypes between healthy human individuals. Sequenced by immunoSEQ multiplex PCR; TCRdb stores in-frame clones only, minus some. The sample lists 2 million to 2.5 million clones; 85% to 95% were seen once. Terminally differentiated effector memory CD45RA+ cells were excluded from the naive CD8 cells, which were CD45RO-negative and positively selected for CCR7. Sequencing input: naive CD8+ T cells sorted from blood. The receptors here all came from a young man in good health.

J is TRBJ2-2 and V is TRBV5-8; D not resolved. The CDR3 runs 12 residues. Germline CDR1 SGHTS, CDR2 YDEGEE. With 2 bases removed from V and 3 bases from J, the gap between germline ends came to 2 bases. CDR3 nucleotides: TGTGCCAGCAGCTTCCACACCGGGGAGCTGTTTTTT. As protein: CASSFHTGELFF.

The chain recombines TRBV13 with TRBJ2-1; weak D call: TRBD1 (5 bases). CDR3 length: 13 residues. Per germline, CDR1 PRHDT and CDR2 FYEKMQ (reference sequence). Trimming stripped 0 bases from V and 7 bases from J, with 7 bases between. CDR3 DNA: TGTGCCAGCAGCTTAGGGACAGAGAATGAGCAGTTCTTC. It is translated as CASSLGTENEQFF.

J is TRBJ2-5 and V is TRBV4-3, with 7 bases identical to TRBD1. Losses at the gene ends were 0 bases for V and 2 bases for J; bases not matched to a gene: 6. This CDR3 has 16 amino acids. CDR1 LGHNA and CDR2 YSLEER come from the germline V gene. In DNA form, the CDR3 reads TGCGCCAGCAGCCAAGATGTTGACAGGGCACAAGAGACCCAGTACTTC. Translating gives CASSQDVDRAQETQYF.

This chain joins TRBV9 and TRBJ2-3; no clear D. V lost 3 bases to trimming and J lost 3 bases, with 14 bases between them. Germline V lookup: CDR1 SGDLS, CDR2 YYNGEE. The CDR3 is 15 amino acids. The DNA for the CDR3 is TGTGCCAGCAGCGGTCCGGACCCTTTTACAGATACGCAGTATTTT. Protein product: CASSGPDPFTDTQYF.